This TCR beta chain was retrieved from a study of blood T cell repertoires in COVID-19. The wider study: Sites across the United States, Italy and Spain contributed samples from acute and convalescent COVID-19.

Clones were sequenced by immunoSEQ multiplex PCR, and TCRdb holds only the in-frame ones, with some missing. The top ten clones hold about 4.5% of a sample with around 200,000 clones, more than 65% of them seen once. The sequenced material came from peripheral blood. This TCR was recovered from a man in his fifties or sixties with active or convalescent COVID-19.

In nucleotides, the CDR3 is TGTGCCAGCAGCCAAGGTGGCGGTGGAGGGGAGACCCAGTACTTC. Protein: CASSQGGGGGETQYF. The gene calls are TRBV3-1 (or the pseudogene TRBV3-2) and TRBJ2-5, with D maybe TRBD2 (6 bases). V lost 1 base and J 5 bases, leaving 14 bases between the germline ends. This CDR3 contains 15 residues. The germline V gene encodes CDR1 LGHDT and CDR2 YNNKEL (reference sequence).